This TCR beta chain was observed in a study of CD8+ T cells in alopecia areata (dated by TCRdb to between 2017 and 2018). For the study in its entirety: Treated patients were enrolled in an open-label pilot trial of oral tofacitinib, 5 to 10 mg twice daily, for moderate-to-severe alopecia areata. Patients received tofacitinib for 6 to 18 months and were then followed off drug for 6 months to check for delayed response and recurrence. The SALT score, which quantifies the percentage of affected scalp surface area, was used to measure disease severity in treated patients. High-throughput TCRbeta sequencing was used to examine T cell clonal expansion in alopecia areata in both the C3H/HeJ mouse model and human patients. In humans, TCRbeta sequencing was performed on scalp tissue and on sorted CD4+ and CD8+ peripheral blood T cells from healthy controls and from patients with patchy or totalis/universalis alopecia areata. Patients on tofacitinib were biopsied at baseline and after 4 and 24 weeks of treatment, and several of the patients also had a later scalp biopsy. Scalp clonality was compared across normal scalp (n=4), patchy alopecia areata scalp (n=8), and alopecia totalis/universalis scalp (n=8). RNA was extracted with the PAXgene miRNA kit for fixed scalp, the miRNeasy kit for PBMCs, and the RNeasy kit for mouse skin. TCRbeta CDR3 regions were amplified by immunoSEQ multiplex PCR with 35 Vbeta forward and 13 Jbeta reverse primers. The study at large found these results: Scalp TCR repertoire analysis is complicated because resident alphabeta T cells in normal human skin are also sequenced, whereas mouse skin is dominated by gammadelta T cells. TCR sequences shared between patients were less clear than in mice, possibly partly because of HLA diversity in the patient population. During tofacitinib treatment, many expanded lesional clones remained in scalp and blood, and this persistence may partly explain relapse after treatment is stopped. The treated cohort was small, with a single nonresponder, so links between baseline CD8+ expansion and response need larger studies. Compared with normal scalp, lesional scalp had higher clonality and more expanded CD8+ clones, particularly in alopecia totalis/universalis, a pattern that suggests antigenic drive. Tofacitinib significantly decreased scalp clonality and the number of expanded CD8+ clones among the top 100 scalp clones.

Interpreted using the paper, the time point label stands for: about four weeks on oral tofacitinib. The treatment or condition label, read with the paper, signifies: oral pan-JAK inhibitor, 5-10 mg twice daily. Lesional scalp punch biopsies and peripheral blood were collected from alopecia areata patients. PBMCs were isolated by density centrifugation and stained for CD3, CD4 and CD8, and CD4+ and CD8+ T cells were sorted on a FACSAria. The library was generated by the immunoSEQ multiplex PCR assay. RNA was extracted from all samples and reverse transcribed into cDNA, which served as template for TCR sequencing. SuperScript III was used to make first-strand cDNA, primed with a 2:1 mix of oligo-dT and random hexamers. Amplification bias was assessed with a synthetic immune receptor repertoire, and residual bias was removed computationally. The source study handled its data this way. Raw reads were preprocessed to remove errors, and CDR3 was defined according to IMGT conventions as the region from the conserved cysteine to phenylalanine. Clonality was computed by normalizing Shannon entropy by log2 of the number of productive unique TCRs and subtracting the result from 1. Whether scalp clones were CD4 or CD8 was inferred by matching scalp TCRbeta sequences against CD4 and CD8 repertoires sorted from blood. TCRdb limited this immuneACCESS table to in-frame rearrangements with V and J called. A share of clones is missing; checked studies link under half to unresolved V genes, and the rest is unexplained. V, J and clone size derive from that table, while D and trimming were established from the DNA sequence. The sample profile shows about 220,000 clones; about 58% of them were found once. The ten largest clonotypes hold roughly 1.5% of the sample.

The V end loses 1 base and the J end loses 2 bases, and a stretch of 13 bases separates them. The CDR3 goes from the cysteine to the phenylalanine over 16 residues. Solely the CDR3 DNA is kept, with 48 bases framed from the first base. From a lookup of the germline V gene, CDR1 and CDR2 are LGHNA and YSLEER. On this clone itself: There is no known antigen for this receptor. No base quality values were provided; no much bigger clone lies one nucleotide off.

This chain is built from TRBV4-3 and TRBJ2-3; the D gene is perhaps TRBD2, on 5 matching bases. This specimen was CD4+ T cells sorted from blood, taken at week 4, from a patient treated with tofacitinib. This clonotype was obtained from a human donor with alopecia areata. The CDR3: CASSQGASLHTDTQYF. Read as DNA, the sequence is TGCGCCAGCAGCCAAGGGGCTAGCCTTCACACAGATACGCAGTATTTT.